These 10 T cell receptor beta chains were sequenced from one sample in a study of shared clonotypes between healthy human individuals. The assay was immunoSEQ multiplex PCR, and TCRdb's table has in-frame clones only and misses some. The sample has fewer than 200,000 clones, 60% to 75% seen once. Sequencing was done on a sample of memory CD4+ T cells sorted from blood. Subset: CD45RA-negative fraction. The receptor set was obtained from a man aged 25-45 years in good health.

This clone was counted between two and nine times. The rearrangement uses TRBV28 and TRBJ1-2; D remains ambiguous. CDR3 length: 18 amino acids. Trimming took 2 bases from V and 4 from J, leaving 23 bases between them. CDR1 is MDHEN, CDR2 SYDVKM, per germline. The CDR3 nucleotides read TGTGCCAGCAGTTTACTCTCATGGGGTTACAAGCCACCCTATGGCTACACCTTC. Translated, it gives CASSLLSWGYKPPYGYTF.

The gene calls are TRBV7-9 and TRBJ2-1, with TRBD1 matching 9 bases. Trimming took 5 bases from V and 2 from J; bases not matched to a gene: 7. Germline V lookup: CDR1 SEHNR, CDR2 FQNEAQ (reference sequence). The CDR3 extends over 16 amino acids. The CDR3 DNA reads TGTGCCAGCAGCGCCGGGACAGGGTTCGCCTACAATGAGCAGTTCTTC. Translation gives CASSAGTGFAYNEQFF. Full variable domain (rest looked up from reference TRBV7-9 and TRBJ2-1): DTGVSQNPRHKITKRGQNVTFRCDPISEHNRLYWYRQTLGQGPEFLTYFQNEAQLEKSRLLSDRFSAERPKGSFSTLEIQRTEQGDSAMYLCASSAGTGFAYNEQFFGPGTRLTVL.

The V and J genes are TRBV29-1 and TRBJ1-4, with 7 bases identical to TRBD1. Unmatched junction bases numbered 11, after V lost 1 base and J lost 3 bases. This CDR3 region has 17 residues. Looked up from germline, CDR1 is SQVTM and CDR2 is ANQGSEA. In DNA form, the CDR3 reads TGCAGCGTTGAAGGAGGGGACAGAATAAAGGCTAATGAAAAACTGTTTTTT. It encodes CSVEGGDRIKANEKLFF.

The V and J genes are TRBV28 and TRBJ1-2; D possibly corresponds to TRBD1 (6 bases). CDR1 and CDR2 (germline): MDHEN, SYDVKM. The germline V and J ends were trimmed by 7 bases and 5 bases, with 23 bases remaining between them. The CDR3 loop spans 16 amino acids. The CDR3 sequence: CASTTLLGRGHYGYTF. The CDR3 DNA follows: TGTGCCAGCACTACCCTTTTGGGACGGGGGCATTATGGCTACACCTTC.

The chain couples TRBV6-5 to TRBJ2-3; D gene ambiguous. Per the germline V gene, CDR1 is MNHEY and CDR2 is SVGAGI. V lost 4 bases to trimming and J lost 3 bases, with 11 bases between them. This CDR3 region has 14 residues. CDR3 residues: CASSLVLGTDTQYF. CDR3 sequence (DNA): TGTGCCAGCAGTTTAGTCCTGGGGACAGATACGCAGTATTTT.

This sequence joins TRBV19 and TRBJ2-1, with no clear D. Germline CDR1 and CDR2: LNHDA and SQIVND (reference sequence). This CDR3 spans 14 amino acids. Trimming pared 0 bases from V and 9 bases from J, leaving 12 bases between. CDR3 DNA sequence: TGTGCCAGTAGTATAGATCGGAAGATCCGTGAGCAGTTCTTC. Protein sequence: CASSIDRKIREQFF.

This clone was seen a single time. The chain couples TRBV7-2 to TRBJ2-7, with 8 bases lining up with TRBD1. Germline CDR1 SGHTA, CDR2 FQGNSA. This CDR3 is 15 amino acids long. Trimming took 5 bases from V and 4 from J; bases not matched to a gene: 10. CDR3 coding DNA: TGTGCCAGCAGCCGGGGGACAGGCGGAGGTTACGAGCAGTACTTC. This sequence encodes CASSRGTGGGYEQYF. Supplemented by reference TRBV7-2 and TRBJ2-7, the full variable domain reads GAGVSQSPSNKVTEKGKDVELRCDPISGHTALYWYRQSLGQGLEFLIYFQGNSAPDKSGLPSDRFSAERTGGSVSTLTIQRTQQEDSAVYLCASSRGTGGGYEQYFGPGTRLTVT.

This clone has at least ten counts. The chain employs TRBV4-1 and TRBJ1-2; tentative D call: TRBD1 (5 bases). There are 13 residues in the CDR3. In germline, CDR1 is MGHRA, CDR2 YSYEKL. Trimming cost V 1 base and J 7 bases, with 10 bases left between them. CDR3 in amino acids: CASSQVRGAGYTF. DNA for the CDR3: TGCGCCAGCAGCCAAGTGCGGGGCGCTGGCTACACCTTC.

This clone has only a few counts. The chain carries TRBV5-1 and TRBJ2-7; 8 nucleotides match TRBD1. The CDR3 is 14 residues long. Germline-derived CDR1 and CDR2 are SGHRS and YFSETQ. J lost 3 bases, V lost 5 bases, and 7 bases had no gene match. CDR3 residues: CASSRTGTGYEQYF. In DNA form, the CDR3 reads TGCGCCAGCAGTCGTACCGGGACAGGCTACGAGCAGTACTTC.

The chain combines TRBV11-3 with TRBJ2-3; 7 bases fit TRBD1. This CDR3 comprises 16 residues. V dropped 4 bases and J dropped 1; count of bases not matched to a gene: 8. Germline-derived CDR1 and CDR2 are SGHNT and YENEEA. In DNA form, the CDR3 reads TGTGCCAGCAGCTCCTCGACAGGGAGCGGCACAGATACGCAGTATTTT. Amino acids: CASSSSTGSGTDTQYF.